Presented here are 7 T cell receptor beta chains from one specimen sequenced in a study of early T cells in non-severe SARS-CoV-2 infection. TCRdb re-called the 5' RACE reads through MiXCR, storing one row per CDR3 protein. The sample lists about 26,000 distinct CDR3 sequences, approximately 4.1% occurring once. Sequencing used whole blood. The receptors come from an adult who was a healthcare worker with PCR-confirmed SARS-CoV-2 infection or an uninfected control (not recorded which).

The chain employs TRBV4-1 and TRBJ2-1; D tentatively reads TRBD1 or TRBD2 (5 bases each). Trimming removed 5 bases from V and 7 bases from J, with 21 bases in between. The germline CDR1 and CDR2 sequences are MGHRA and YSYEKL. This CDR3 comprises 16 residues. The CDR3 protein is CASSSERGDRGNEQFF. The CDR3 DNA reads TGCGCCAGCAGCTCTGAGAGGGGAGATCGGGGTAATGAGCAGTTCTTC.

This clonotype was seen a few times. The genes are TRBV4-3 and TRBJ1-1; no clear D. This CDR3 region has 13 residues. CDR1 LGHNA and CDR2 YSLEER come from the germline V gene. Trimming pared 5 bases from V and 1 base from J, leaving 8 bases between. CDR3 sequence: CASSNGPNTEAFF. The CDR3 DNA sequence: TGCGCCAGCAGCAACGGACCGAACACTGAAGCTTTCTTT.

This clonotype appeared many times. The CDR3 region is CSAMGQRAHEQYF. Written as DNA, the CDR3 is TGCAGCGCTATGGGACAGCGGGCCCACGAGCAGTACTTC. V and J are TRBV29-1 and TRBJ2-7, with D tentatively TRBD1 (7 bases). The CDR3 extends over 13 amino acids. Germline CDR1 SQVTM, CDR2 ANQGSEA. The ends were cut back, 7 bases at V and 5 bases at J, with 18 bases in the middle.

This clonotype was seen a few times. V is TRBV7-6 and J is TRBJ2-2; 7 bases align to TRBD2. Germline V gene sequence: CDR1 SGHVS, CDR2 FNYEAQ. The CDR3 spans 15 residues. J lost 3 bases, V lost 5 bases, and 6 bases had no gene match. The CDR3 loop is CASSPGRGYTGELFF. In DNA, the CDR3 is TGTGCCAGCAGCCCGGGGAGGGGATACACCGGGGAGCTGTTTTTT.

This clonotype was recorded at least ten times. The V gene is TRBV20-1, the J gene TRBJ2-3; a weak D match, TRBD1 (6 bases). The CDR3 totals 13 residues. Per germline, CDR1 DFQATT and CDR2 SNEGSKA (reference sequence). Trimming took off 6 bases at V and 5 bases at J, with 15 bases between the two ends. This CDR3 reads CSAPPEGVDTQYF. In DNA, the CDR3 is TGCAGTGCCCCGCCAGAGGGGGTAGATACGCAGTATTTT.

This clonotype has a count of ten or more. The DNA of the CDR3 is TGTGCCAGCAGTTGGACAGGGGTTCAGCCCCAGCATTTT. Amino acid sequence: CASSWTGVQPQHF. The rearrangement uses TRBV12-3 or TRBV12-4 and TRBJ1-5; 9 nucleotides align to TRBD1. Germline trimming cut 4 bases from V and 6 bases from J; bases unmatched to any gene: 1. CDR3 size: 13 residues.

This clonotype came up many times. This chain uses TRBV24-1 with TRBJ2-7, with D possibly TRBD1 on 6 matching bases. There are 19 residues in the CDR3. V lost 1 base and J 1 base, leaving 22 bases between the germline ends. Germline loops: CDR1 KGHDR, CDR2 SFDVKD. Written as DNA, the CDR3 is TGTGCCACCAGTGATTTTTTGTGGGGGCAGGGAGCCGCTTCCTACGAGCAGTACTTC. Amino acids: CATSDFLWGQGAASYEQYF.